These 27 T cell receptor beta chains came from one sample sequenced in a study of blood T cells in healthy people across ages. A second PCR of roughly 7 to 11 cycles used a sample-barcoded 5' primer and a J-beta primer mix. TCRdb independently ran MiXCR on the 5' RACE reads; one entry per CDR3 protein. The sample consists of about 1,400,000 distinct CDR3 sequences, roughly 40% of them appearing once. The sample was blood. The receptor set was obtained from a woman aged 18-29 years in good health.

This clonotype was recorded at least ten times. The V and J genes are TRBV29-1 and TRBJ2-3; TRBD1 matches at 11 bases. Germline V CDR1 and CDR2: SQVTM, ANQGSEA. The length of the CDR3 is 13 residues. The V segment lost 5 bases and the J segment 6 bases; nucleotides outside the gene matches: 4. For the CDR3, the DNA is TGCAGCGTTACCGGGACAGGGGGTGATACGCAGTATTTT. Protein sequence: CSVTGTGGDTQYF.

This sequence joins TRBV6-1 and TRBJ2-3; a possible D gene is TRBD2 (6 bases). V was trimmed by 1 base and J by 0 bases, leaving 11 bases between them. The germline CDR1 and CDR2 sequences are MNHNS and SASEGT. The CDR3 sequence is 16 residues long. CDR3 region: CASSEGLEGSTDTQYF. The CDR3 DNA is TGTGCCAGCAGTGAAGGATTGGAGGGCAGCACAGATACGCAGTATTTT.

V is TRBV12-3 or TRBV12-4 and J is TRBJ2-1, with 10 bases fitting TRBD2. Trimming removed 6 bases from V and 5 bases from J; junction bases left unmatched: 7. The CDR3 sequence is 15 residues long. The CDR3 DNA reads TGTGCCAGCAGCCGCACTAGCGGGGCAAACAATGAGCAGTTCTTC. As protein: CASSRTSGANNEQFF.

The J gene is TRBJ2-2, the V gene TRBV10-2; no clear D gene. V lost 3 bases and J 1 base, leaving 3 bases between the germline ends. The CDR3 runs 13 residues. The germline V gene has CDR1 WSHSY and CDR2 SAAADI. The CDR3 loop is CASSDMNTGELFF. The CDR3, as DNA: TGCGCCAGCAGTGATATGAACACCGGGGAGCTGTTTTTT.

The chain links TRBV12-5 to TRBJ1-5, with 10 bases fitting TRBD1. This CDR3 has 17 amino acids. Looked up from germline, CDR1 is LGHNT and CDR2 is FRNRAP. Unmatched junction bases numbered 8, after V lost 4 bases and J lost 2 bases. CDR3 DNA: TGTGCTAGTGGTTCGCCAGGGACAGGGGTTCGCAATCAGCCCCAGCATTTT. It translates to CASGSPGTGVRNQPQHF. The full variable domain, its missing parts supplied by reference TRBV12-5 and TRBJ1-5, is DARVTQTPRHKVTEMGQEVTMRCQPILGHNTVFWYRQTMMQGLELLAYFRNRAPLDDSGMPKDRFSAEMPDATLATLKIQPSEPRDSAVYFCASGSPGTGVRNQPQHFGDGTRLSIL.

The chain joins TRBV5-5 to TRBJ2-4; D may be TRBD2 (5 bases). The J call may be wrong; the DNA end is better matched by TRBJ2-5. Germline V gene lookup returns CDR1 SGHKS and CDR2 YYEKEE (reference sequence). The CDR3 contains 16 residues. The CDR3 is CASSLDRVGVGETQYF. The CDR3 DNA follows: TGTGCCAGCAGCTTGGATCGGGTGGGAGTCGGGGAGACCCAGTACTTC.

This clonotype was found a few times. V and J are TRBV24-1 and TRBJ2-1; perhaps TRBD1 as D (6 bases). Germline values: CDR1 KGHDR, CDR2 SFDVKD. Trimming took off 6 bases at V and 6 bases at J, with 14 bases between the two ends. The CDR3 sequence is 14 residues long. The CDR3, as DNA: TGTGCCACCAGTTCAACCGGGACAATCAATGAGCAGTTCTTC. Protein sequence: CATSSTGTINEQFF.

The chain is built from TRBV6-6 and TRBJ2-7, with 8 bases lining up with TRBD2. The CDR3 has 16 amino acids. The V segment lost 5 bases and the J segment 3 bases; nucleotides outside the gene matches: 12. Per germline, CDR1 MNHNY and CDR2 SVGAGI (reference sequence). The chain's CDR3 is CASSLGSPAGGYEQYF. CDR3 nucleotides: TGTGCCAGCAGTCTCGGATCCCCCGCGGGAGGCTACGAGCAGTACTTC.

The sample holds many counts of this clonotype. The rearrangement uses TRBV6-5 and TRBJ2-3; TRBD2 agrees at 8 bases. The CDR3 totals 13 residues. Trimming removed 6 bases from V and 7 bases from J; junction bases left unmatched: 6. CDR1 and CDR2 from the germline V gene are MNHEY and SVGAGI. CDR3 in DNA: TGTGCCAGCAGAAACGGGGGGGCTTATACGCAGTATTTT. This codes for CASRNGGAYTQYF.

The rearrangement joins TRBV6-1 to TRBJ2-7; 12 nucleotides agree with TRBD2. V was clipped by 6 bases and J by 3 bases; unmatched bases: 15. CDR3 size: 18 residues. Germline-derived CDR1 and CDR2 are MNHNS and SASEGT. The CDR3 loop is CASSRPGLAGQAYYEQYF. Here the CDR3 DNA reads TGTGCCAGCAGCCGGCCGGGACTAGCGGGCCAAGCTTACTACGAGCAGTACTTC.

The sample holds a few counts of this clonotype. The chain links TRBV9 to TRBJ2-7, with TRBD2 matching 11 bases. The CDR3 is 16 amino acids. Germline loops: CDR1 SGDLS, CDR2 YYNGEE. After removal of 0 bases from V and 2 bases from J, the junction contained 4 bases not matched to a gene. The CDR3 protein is CASSVGFSGRAYEQYF. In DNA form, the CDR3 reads TGTGCCAGCAGCGTAGGTTTTAGCGGGAGGGCCTACGAGCAGTACTTC.

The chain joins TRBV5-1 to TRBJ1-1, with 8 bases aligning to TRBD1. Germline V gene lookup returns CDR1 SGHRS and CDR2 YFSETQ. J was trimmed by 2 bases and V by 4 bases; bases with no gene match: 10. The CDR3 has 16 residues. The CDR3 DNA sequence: TGCGCCAGCAGCCCCCTTGGACAGGGACTAAACACTGAAGCTTTCTTT. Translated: CASSPLGQGLNTEAFF. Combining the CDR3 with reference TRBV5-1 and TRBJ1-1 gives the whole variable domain KAGVTQTPRYLIKTRGQQVTLSCSPISGHRSVSWYQQTPGQGLQFLFEYFSETQRNKGNFPGRFSGRQFSNSRSEMNVSTLELGDSALYLCASSPLGQGLNTEAFFGQGTRLTVV.

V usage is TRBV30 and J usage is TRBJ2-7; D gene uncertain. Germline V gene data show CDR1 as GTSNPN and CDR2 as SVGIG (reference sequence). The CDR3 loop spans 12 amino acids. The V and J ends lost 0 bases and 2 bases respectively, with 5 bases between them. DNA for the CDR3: TGTGCCTGGAGTGTAGCTCCCTACGAGCAGTACTTC. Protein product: CAWSVAPYEQYF.

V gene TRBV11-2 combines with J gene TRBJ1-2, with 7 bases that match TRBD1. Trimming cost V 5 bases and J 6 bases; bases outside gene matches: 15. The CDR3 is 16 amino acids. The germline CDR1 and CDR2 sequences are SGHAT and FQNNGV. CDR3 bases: TGTGCCAGCAGCCCGAAATACAGGGGAGGTGCGGATGGCTACACCTTC. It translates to CASSPKYRGGADGYTF.

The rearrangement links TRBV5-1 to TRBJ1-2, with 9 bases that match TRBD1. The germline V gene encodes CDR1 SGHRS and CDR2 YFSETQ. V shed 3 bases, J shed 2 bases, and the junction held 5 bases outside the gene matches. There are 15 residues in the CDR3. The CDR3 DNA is TGCGCCAGCAGCTCAGGACAGGGGCAGAACTATGGCTACACCTTC. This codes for CASSSGQGQNYGYTF.

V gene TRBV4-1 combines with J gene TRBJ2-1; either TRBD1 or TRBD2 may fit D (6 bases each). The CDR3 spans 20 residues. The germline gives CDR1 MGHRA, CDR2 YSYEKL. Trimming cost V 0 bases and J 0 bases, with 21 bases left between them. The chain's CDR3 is CASSQDGGEGGRSSYNEQFF. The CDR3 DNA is TGCGCCAGCAGCCAAGACGGGGGTGAAGGGGGTCGCAGCTCCTACAATGAGCAGTTCTTC.

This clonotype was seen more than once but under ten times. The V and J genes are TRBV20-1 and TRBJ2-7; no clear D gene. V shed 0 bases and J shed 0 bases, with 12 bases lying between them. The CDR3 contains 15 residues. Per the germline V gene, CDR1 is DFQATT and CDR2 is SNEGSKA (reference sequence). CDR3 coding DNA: TGCAGTGCTAGAGATCCGAGCTCTCTCTCCTACGAGCAGTACTTC. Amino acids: CSARDPSSLSYEQYF.

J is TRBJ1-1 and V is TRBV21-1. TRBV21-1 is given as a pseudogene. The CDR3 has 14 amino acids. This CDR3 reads CASSQTLTATEAFF. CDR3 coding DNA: TGTGCCAGCAGCCAAACGCTAACGGCCACTGAAGCTTTCTTT.

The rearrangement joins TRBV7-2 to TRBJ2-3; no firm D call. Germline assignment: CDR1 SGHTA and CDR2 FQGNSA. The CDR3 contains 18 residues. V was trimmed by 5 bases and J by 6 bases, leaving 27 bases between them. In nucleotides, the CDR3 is TGTGCCAGCAGCCAAAATAGAACCGCGGCCACACCTAGGGATACGCAGTATTTT. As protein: CASSQNRTAATPRDTQYF. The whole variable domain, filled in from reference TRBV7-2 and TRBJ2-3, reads GAGVSQSPSNKVTEKGKDVELRCDPISGHTALYWYRQSLGQGLEFLIYFQGNSAPDKSGLPSDRFSAERTGGSVSTLTIQRTQQEDSAVYLCASSQNRTAATPRDTQYFGPGTRLTVL.

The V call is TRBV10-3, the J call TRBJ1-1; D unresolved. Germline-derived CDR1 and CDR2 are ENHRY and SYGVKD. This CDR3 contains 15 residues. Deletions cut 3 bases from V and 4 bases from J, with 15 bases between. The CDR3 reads CAISDPQRGSTEAFF. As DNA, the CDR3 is TGTGCCATCAGTGATCCCCAGCGAGGTAGCACTGAAGCTTTCTTT.

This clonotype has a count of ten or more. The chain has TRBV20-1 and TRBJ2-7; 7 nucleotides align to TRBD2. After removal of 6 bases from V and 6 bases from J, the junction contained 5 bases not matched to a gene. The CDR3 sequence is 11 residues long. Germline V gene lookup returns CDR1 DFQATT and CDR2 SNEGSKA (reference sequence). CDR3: CSASGRGEQYF. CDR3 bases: TGCAGTGCATCAGGGAGGGGCGAGCAGTACTTC.

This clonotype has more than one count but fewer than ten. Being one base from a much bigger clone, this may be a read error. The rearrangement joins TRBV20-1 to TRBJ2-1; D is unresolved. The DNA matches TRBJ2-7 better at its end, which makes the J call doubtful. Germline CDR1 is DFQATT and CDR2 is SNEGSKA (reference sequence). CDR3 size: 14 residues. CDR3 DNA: TGCAGTGGGTCGAGAGAAAACTCCTACAATGAGCAGTACTTC. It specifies CSGSRENSYNEQYF.

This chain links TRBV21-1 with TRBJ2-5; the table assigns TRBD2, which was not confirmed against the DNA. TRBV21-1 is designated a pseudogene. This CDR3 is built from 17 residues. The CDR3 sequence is CASSKGSQREYQETQYF. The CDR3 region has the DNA TGTGCCAGCAGTAAAGGCTCCCAGCGGGAGTACCAAGAGACCCAGTACTTC.

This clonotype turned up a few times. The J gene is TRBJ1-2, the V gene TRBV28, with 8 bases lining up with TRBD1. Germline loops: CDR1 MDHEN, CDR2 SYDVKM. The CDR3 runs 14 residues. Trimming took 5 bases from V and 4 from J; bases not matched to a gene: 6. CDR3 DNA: TGTGCCAGCAGTGGAGGACAGGGTACCTATGGCTACACCTTC. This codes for CASSGGQGTYGYTF.

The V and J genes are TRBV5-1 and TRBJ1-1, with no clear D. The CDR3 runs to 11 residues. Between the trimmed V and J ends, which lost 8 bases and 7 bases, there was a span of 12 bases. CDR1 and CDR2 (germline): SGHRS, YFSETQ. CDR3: CASSGPNEAFF. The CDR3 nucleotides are TGCGCCAGTTCTGGACCAAATGAAGCTTTCTTT.

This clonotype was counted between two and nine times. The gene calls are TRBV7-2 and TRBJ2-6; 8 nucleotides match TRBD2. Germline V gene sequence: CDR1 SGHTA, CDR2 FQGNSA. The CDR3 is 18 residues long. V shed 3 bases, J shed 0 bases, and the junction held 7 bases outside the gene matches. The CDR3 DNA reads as TGTGCCAGCAGCTTGGGGCTAGCGGGTATCTCTGGGGCCAACGTCCTGACTTTC. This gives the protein CASSLGLAGISGANVLTF.

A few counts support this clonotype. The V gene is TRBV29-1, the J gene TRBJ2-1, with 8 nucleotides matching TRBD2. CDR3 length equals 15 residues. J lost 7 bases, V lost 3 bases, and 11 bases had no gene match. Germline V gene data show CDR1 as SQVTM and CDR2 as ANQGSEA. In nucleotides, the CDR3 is TGCAGCGTTGATCCCCCCGGGGGGGCAGGTAATGAGCAGTTCTTC. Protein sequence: CSVDPPGGAGNEQFF.